The clone carrying this T cell receptor beta chain appeared a few times. The antigen is unknown. The junction had 9 bases not matched to a gene; V was cut back by 4 bases and J by 9 bases. The CDR3 loop spans 15 amino acids. Germline V CDR1 and CDR2: SGHRS, YFSETQ. This record belongs to a study of response to subunit inactivated influenza vaccine. General study points: Researchers suggested that each seasonal influenza vaccination recruits few new T cells.

Each CDR3 protein gets one entry after TCRdb re-called the RT-PCR reads with MiXCR. The repertoire consists of approximately 500,000 distinct CDR3 sequences, with 10% to 15% occurring once and the leading ten covering roughly 14%. The material was PBMCs from blood, obtained around seven weeks after vaccination. J is TRBJ1-6 and V is TRBV5-1, with 8 bases fitting TRBD1. The origin of this receptor is a man aged 45-65 years who received an inactivated influenza vaccine. CDR3 in DNA: TGCGCCAGCAGCCCCGAAGGACAGGGCGGTTCACCCCTCCACTTT. Its translation: CASSPEGQGGSPLHF.